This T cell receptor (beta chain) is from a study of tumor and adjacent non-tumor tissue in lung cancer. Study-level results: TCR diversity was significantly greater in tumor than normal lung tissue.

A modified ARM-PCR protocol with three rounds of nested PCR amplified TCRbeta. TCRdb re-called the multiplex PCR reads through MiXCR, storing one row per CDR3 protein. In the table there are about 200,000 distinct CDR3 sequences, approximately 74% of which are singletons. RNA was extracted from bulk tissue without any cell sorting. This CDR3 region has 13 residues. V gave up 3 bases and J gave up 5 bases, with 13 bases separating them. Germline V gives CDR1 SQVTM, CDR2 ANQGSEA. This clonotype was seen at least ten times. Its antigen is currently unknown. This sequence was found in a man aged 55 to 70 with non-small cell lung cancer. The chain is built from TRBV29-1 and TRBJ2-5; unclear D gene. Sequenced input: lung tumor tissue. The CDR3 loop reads CSVEVLAVETQYF. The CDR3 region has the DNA TGCAGCGTTGAGGTGTTAGCCGTGGAGACCCAGTACTTC.